Below, 11 T cell receptor beta chains from the same sample are listed, as sequenced in a study of cytotoxic CD8 clonotypes in ibrutinib-treated CLL. The protocol was immunoSEQ multiplex PCR, while the TCRdb copy is restricted to in-frame clones and leaves out a portion. The sample consists of 140,000 or so clones, around three quarters of them appearing once. This specimen consisted of PBMCs, obtained after 12 months of ibrutinib treatment. Every receptor here comes from a human donor with chronic lymphocytic leukemia.

V gene TRBV27 combines with J gene TRBJ2-3, with D perhaps TRBD1 (6 bases). Trimming took off 5 bases at V and 0 bases at J, with 12 bases between the two ends. The CDR3 spans 15 residues. Germline V gene sequence: CDR1 MNHEY, CDR2 SMNVEV (reference sequence). The CDR3 loop reads CASSSRTASTDTQYF. The CDR3 DNA is TGTGCCAGCAGTAGCCGGACAGCTAGCACAGATACGCAGTATTTT.

The CDR3 loop reads CARSGQQSNEQFF. CDR3 bases: TGTGCCAGATCGGGACAGCAATCTAATGAGCAGTTCTTC. This sequence joins TRBV5-6 and TRBJ2-1; 7 nucleotides line up with TRBD1. The germline CDR1 and CDR2 sequences are SGHDT and YYEEEE. The trim removed 8 bases at V and 7 bases at J, leaving 9 bases unmatched. This CDR3 has 13 amino acids.

The chain couples TRBV30 to TRBJ2-5, with 12 nucleotides matching TRBD2. This CDR3 is built from 15 residues. Germline CDR1 and CDR2: GTSNPN and SVGIG (reference sequence). Germline trimming cut 2 bases from V and 4 bases from J; bases unmatched to any gene: 5. The CDR3 region is CAWSRLAGAGETQYF. CDR3 coding DNA: TGTGCCTGGAGTCGACTAGCGGGAGCAGGAGAGACCCAGTACTTC.

V gene TRBV9 combines with J gene TRBJ2-5, with 9 positions matching TRBD1. The germline gives CDR1 SGDLS, CDR2 YYNGEE. V dropped 5 bases and J dropped 4; count of bases not matched to a gene: 0. The CDR3 covers 12 residues. CDR3: CASRGQGETQYF. The DNA of the CDR3 is TGTGCCAGCAGGGGACAGGGAGAGACCCAGTACTTC.

The V and J genes are TRBV6-1 and TRBJ2-3; TRBD1 is a possible D gene (6 bases). The CDR3 loop spans 15 amino acids. V lost 6 bases and J 1 base, leaving 14 bases between the germline ends. Germline loops: CDR1 MNHNS, CDR2 SASEGT. Written as DNA, the CDR3 is TGTGCCAGCAGACAGGGCGCCTACGGCACAGATACGCAGTATTTT. Protein product: CASRQGAYGTDTQYF.

The genes are TRBV6-5 and TRBJ1-2; D may be TRBD1 (5 bases). Trimming pared 5 bases from V and 6 bases from J, leaving 13 bases between. There are 13 residues in the CDR3. The germline V gene encodes CDR1 MNHEY and CDR2 SVGAGI. The CDR3 is CASSATAADGYTF. The CDR3 DNA reads TGTGCCAGCAGTGCGACAGCGGCGGATGGCTACACCTTC.

The rearrangement uses TRBV5-8 and TRBJ2-7; weak D call: TRBD2 (7 bases). The CDR3 contains 16 residues. CDR1 and CDR2 from the germline V gene are SGHTS and YDEGEE. V lost 4 bases to trimming and J lost 3 bases, with 20 bases between them. The CDR3 nucleotides are TGTGCCAGCAGCCAAGACCGCACAGGGAGGGGCTACGAGCAGTACTTC. Translating it yields CASSQDRTGRGYEQYF.

V and J are TRBV29-1 and TRBJ1-5; unclear D gene. Looked up from germline, CDR1 is SQVTM and CDR2 is ANQGSEA. Trimming left V 6 bases short and J 0 bases short, with 9 bases between. The CDR3 consists of 13 residues. This CDR3 is CSVLWGSNQPQHF. The CDR3 DNA is TGCAGCGTGCTCTGGGGTAGCAATCAGCCCCAGCATTTT.

The chain recombines TRBV7-8 with TRBJ1-2, with no clear D. V was shortened by 3 bases and J by 4 bases, with 6 bases between the two germline ends. This CDR3 comprises 12 residues. Looked up from germline, CDR1 is SGHVS and CDR2 is FQNEAQ. DNA of the CDR3: TGTGCCAGCAGCTTTGTTAGCTATGGCTACACCTTC. Protein product: CASSFVSYGYTF.

The chain uses TRBV6-1 and TRBJ2-7, with D unclear. This CDR3 region has 13 residues. The V gene's germline CDR1 is MNHNS and CDR2 SASEGT. V gave up 7 bases and J gave up 2 bases, with 12 bases separating them. Written as DNA, the CDR3 is TGTGCCAGCACTGCAGGCCCTACCTACGAGCAGTACTTC. This encodes CASTAGPTYEQYF.

The chain joins TRBV10-1 to TRBJ2-5, with 7 nucleotides matching TRBD1. This CDR3 region has 14 residues. J lost 2 bases, V lost 3 bases, and 3 bases had no gene match. CDR1 is WNHNN and CDR2 is SYGVQD in the germline V gene (reference sequence). The DNA for the CDR3 is TGCGCCAGCAGTGAAGGGGGCGGTCAAGAGACCCAGTACTTC. This encodes CASSEGGGQETQYF.